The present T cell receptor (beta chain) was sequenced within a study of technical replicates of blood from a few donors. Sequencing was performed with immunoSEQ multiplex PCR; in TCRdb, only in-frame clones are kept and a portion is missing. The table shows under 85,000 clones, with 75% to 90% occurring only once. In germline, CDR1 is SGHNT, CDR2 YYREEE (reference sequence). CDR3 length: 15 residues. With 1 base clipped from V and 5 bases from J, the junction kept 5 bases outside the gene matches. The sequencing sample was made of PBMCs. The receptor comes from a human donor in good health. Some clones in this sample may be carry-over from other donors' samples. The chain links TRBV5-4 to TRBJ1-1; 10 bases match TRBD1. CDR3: CASSLPLGQGTEAFF. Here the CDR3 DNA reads TGTGCCAGCAGCTTGCCTCTGGGACAGGGGACTGAAGCTTTCTTT.